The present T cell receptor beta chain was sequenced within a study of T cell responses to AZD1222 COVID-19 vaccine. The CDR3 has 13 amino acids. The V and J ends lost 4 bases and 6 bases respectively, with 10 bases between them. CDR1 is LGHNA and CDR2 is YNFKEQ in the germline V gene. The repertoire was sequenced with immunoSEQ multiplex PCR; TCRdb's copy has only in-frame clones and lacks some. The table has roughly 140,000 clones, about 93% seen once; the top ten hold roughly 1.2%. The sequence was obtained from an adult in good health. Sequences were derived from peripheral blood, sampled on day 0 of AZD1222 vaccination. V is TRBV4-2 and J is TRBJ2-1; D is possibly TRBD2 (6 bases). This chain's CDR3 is CASSPLGGNEQFF. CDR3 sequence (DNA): TGTGCCAGCAGCCCATTGGGGGGCAATGAGCAGTTCTTC.